This passage covers 13 T cell receptor beta chains from one sample sequenced in a study of CD8+ T cells in alopecia areata. Treatment in this sample: oral pan-JAK inhibitor, 5-10 mg twice daily. Extraction and reverse transcription of RNA yielded cDNA as the sequencing template. The method was immunoSEQ multiplex PCR; TCRdb's version includes in-frame clones alone and lacks a portion of them. The sample lists fewer than 250,000 clones; roughly 66% were seen once. The material was CD4+ T cells sorted from blood, obtained at week 24, from a patient treated with tofacitinib. These receptors all come from a human donor with alopecia areata.

This clone was counted ten times or more. The rearrangement joins TRBV28 to TRBJ1-5; D uncertain. Germline loops: CDR1 MDHEN, CDR2 SYDVKM. The CDR3 contains 13 residues. The V end was cut by 4 bases, the J end by 6 bases, with 10 bases between. The CDR3 DNA is TGTGCCAGCAGTTCGGCGGGAGCTCAGCCCCAGCATTTT. Amino acids: CASSSAGAQPQHF.

The chain couples TRBV2 to TRBJ2-5, with 12 positions matching TRBD2. The CDR3 extends over 15 amino acids. The V segment lost 4 bases and the J segment 3 bases; nucleotides outside the gene matches: 3. Germline V lookup: CDR1 SNHLY, CDR2 FYNNEI. This chain's CDR3 is CASSGLAGEKETQYF. CDR3 in DNA: TGTGCCAGCAGTGGACTAGCGGGGGAAAAAGAGACCCAGTACTTC. Full variable domain (missing parts from reference TRBV2 and TRBJ2-5): EPEVTQTPSHQVTQMGQEVILRCVPISNHLYFYWYRQILGQKVEFLVSFYNNEISEKSEIFDDQFSVERPDGSNFTLKIRSTKLEDSAMYFCASSGLAGEKETQYFGPGTRLLVL.

This chain uses TRBV30 with TRBJ2-7; D possibly matches TRBD1 or TRBD2 (5 bases each). Trimming removed 2 bases from V and 7 bases from J, with 21 bases in between. The CDR3 loop spans 15 amino acids. Germline CDR1 is GTSNPN and CDR2 is SVGIG (reference sequence). The chain's CDR3 is CAWSPNYRDPVEQYF. For the CDR3, the DNA is TGTGCCTGGAGTCCAAATTACCGGGACCCGGTAGAGCAGTACTTC.

V gene TRBV7-9 combines with J gene TRBJ1-6, with D possibly matching TRBD1 (5 bases). The CDR3 is 16 residues long. V lost 5 bases, J lost 0 bases, and 11 bases lay in between. Germline V gene lookup returns CDR1 SEHNR and CDR2 FQNEAQ (reference sequence). The CDR3 nucleotides read TGTGCCAGCAGCGCCCCAGGGAGCTCCTATAATTCACCCCTCCACTTT. This sequence encodes CASSAPGSSYNSPLHF.

The chain couples TRBV30 to TRBJ1-2, with 8 bases identical to TRBD1. The V gene's germline CDR1 is GTSNPN and CDR2 SVGIG (reference sequence). Trimming at V came to 4 bases and at J to 8 bases, leaving 9 bases not matched to a gene. The CDR3 totals 13 residues. The CDR3 spells CAWNSGQASGYTF. The DNA for the CDR3 is TGTGCCTGGAATTCGGGACAGGCCTCCGGCTACACCTTC.

This chain uses TRBV7-2 with TRBJ1-4; 9 nucleotides align to TRBD1. CDR1 is SGHTA, CDR2 FQGNSA, per germline. This CDR3 spans 16 amino acids. J gave up 7 bases and V 4 bases, and 10 bases lay outside the gene matches. CDR3 nucleotide sequence: TGTGCCAGCAGCTCGGGGCTAGCGACAGGGGGTGAAAAACTGTTTTTT. Its translation: CASSSGLATGGEKLFF.

The chain combines TRBV30 with TRBJ1-4; no reliable D call. This CDR3 region has 10 residues. The V end lost 2 bases, the J end lost 5 bases, and 0 bases lay between the germline ends. The germline V gene encodes CDR1 GTSNPN and CDR2 SVGIG (reference sequence). The DNA for the CDR3 is TGTGCCTGGAGTAATGAAAAACTGTTTTTT. Its protein product is CAWSNEKLFF. The full variable domain, completed using reference TRBV30 and TRBJ1-4, is SQTIHQWPATLVQPVGSPLSLECTVEGTSNPNLYWYRQAAGRGLQLLFYSVGIGQISSEVPQNLSASRPQDRQFILSSKKLLLSDSGFYLCAWSNEKLFFGSGTQLSVL.

This clone has a handful of counts. The rearrangement links TRBV18 to TRBJ1-5, with D hard to call. Germline assignment: CDR1 KGHSH and CDR2 LQKENI. The length of the CDR3 is 14 residues. V was shortened by 2 bases and J by 2 bases, with 7 bases between the two germline ends. The CDR3: CASSPGVRNQPQHF. In nucleotides, the CDR3 is TGTGCCAGCTCACCAGGGGTTCGCAATCAGCCCCAGCATTTT.

This CDR3 reads CASSVVASGGLSTDTQYF. Here the CDR3 DNA reads TGTGCCAGCAGCGTAGTGGCTAGCGGGGGACTTAGCACAGATACGCAGTATTTT. The chain uses TRBV9 and TRBJ2-3; 10 nucleotides match TRBD2. J gave up 0 bases and V 0 bases, and 7 bases lay outside the gene matches. Germline CDR1 SGDLS, CDR2 YYNGEE. There are 18 residues in the CDR3.

This clone was observed a handful of times. V usage is TRBV2 and J usage is TRBJ1-4; D remains ambiguous. The germline CDR1 and CDR2 sequences are SNHLY and FYNNEI. The CDR3 contains 13 residues. Deletions cut 6 bases from V and 6 bases from J, with 11 bases between. CDR3 nucleotide sequence: TGTGCCAGCAGGGGGTTAGCATATGAAAAACTGTTTTTT. Residues: CASRGLAYEKLFF.

The V call is TRBV5-1, the J call TRBJ2-3; 8 positions match TRBD1. With V trimmed by 4 bases and J by 1 base, 8 bases remained unmatched. The germline V gene encodes CDR1 SGHRS and CDR2 YFSETQ. The CDR3 runs 16 residues. CDR3 sequence reads: CASSPTDRGRTDTQYF. The CDR3 region has the DNA TGCGCCAGCAGCCCTACCGACAGGGGACGCACAGATACGCAGTATTTT.

The genes are TRBV7-2 and TRBJ1-6; D perhaps matches TRBD1 (6 bases). V shed 2 bases and J shed 10 bases, with 15 bases lying between them. This CDR3 spans 15 amino acids. CDR1 and CDR2 (germline): SGHTA, FQGNSA. The CDR3 sequence: CASSLTGSKGSPLHF. CDR3 sequence (DNA): TGTGCCAGCAGCTTAACAGGGAGTAAAGGCTCACCCCTCCACTTT.

The CDR3 DNA follows: TGTGCCAGCAGCTTAAGTCCGACAGGGAGGTACATTCAGTACTTC. It translates to CASSLSPTGRYIQYF. The genes are TRBV7-2 and TRBJ2-4; D is perhaps TRBD1 (7 bases). This CDR3 comprises 15 residues. Trimming pared 2 bases from V and 8 bases from J, leaving 16 bases between. CDR1 is SGHTA, CDR2 FQGNSA, per germline.